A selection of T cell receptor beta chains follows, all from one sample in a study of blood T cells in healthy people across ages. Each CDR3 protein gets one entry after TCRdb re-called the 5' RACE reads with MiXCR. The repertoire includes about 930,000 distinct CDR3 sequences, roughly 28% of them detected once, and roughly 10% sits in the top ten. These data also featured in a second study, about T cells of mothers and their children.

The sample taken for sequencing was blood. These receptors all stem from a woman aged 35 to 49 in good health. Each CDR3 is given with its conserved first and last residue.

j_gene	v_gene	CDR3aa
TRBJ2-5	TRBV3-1	CASSQGRLETQYF
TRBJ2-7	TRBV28	CASTAWGVDEQYF
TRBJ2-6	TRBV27	CASSTRANVLTF
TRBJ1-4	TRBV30	CAWSPGQTGEKLFF
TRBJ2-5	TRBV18	CASSPLKDEETQYF
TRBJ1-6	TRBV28	CDSGSLRGRNSPLHF
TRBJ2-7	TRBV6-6	CASRTDRFSYEQYF
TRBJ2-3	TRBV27	CASSFSVSSTDTQYF
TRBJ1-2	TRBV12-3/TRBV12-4	CASRNGGYGYTF
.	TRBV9	CASSVVHGPASEQYF
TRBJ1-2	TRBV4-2	CASSQDPGGPVGYTF
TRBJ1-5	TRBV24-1	CATSDCRDRVSQPQHF
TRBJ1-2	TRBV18	CASSQDRVRGYTF
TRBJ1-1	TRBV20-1	CSARNQDRGRNTEAFF
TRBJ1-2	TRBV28	CASSKRGRDYYGYTF
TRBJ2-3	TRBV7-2	CASSLQGHSTDTQYF
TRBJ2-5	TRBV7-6	CASSTGTVKETQYF
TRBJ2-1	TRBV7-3	CASSRDSINEQFF
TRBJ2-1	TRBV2	CASSVQAGQNNEQFF
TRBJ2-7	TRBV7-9	CASSASGGAQEQYF
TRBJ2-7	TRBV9	CASSVEGAGEQYF
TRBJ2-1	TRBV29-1	CSVEEGGSYNEQFF
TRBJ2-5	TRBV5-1	CASSLSGLTDQETQYF
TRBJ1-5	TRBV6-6	CASSYAQANQPQHF
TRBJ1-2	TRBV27	CASSEGLDYGYTF
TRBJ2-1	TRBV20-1	CSATGLRRYYNEQFF
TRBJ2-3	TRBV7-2	CASRRGGAPTQYF
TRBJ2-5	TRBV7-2	CASTLSGGSGETQYF
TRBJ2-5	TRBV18	CASSRQRNQETQYF
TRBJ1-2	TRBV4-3	CASNQEGVWEGYTF
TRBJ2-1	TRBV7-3	CASSTGLAGAYNEQFF
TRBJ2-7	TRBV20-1	CSARKLAGPLRQYF
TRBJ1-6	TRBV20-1	CSAPRDRDNSPLHF
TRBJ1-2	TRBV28	CASTEGGASGGYTF
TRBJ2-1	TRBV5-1	CASSAGQGGSYNEQFF
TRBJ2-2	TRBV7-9	CASSRLGNTGELFF
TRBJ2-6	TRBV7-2	CASSPVRLSGANVLTF
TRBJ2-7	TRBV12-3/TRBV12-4	CASSPGTSTYEQYF
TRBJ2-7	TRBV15	CATSSSGGTSYEQYF
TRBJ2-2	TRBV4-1	CASSVGWWTGELFF
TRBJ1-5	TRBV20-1	CSALDSPNQPQHF
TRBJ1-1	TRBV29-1	CSVSRYRVPEAFF
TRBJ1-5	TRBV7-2	CASSLAGQINQPQHF
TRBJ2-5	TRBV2	CASSIRGGETQYF
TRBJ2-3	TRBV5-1	CASRGVEDTQYF
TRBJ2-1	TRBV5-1	CASSLEPRTYEQFF
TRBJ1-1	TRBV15	CATSRGQGNTEAFF
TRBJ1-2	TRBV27	CASSGGSLYGYTF
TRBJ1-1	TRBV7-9	CASSLARVPEAFF
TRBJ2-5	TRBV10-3	CAIREAETQYF
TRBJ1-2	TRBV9	CASSVADSYGYTF
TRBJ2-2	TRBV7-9	CASSSSVLGELFF
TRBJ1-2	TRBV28	CASSLMVGGKGYTF
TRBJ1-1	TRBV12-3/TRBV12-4	CASSLKQNTEAFF
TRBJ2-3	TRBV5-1	CASSSRADSPGDTQYF
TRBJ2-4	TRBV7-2	CASSWDVNSYERYF